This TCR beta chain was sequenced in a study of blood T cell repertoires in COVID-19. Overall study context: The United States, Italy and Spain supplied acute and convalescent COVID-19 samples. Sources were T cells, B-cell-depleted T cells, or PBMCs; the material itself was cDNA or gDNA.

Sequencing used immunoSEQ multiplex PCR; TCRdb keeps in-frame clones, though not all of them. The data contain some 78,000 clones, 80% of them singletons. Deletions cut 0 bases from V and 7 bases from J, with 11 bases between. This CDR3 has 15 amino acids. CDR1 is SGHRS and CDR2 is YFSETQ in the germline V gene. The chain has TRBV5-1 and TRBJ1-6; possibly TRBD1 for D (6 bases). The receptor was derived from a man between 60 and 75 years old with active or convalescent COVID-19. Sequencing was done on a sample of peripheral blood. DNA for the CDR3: TGCGCCAGCAGCTTGGCCGGACAGATGAATTCACCCCTCCACTTT. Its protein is CASSLAGQMNSPLHF.